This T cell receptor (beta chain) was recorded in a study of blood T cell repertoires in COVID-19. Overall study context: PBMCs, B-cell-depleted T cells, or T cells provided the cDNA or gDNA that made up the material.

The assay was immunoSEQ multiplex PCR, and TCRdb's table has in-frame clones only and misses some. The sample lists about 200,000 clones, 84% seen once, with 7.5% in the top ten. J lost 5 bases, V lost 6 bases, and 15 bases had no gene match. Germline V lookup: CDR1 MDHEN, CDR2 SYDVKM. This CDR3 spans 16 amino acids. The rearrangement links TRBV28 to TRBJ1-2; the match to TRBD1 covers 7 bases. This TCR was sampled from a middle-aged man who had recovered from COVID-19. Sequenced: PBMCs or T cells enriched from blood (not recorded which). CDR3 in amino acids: CASRSDLGQEGYGYTF. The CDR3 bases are TGTGCCAGCAGGTCCGACCTTGGACAGGAGGGATATGGCTACACCTTC.